These T cell receptor beta chains were read from a single sample in a study of vaccination and CD4 T cells after COVID-19. TCRdb processed the PCR reads anew with MiXCR; each CDR3 protein has one entry. The table shows 6,500 to 7,500 distinct CDR3 sequences, with 63% occurring only once. These receptors are not linked to any known antigen. Sequenced: CD4+ T cells from blood, cultured in vitro. These receptors originate from a human donor who had recovered from COVID-19. CDR3s include the opening cysteine and the closing phenylalanine or tryptophan.

j_gene: TRBJ2-7
v_gene: TRBV6-2/TRBV6-3
CDR3aa: CASSIPRWVSYEQYF

j_gene: TRBJ2-3
v_gene: TRBV6-5
CDR3aa: CASSYSFSLWDTQYF

j_gene: TRBJ2-1
v_gene: TRBV6-5
CDR3aa: CASSWVLGGGNEQFF

j_gene: TRBJ2-1
v_gene: TRBV27
CDR3aa: CASSFMTSNPNNEQFF

j_gene: TRBJ2-3
v_gene: TRBV20-1
CDR3aa: CSASYRGGPSTDTQYF

j_gene: TRBJ2-3
v_gene: TRBV20-1
CDR3aa: CSLGGIDRTDTQYF

j_gene: TRBJ1-2
v_gene: TRBV6-1
CDR3aa: CASTDRVYGGYTF

j_gene: TRBJ2-3
v_gene: TRBV7-2
CDR3aa: CASSLVRPRAGGGADTQYF

j_gene: TRBJ1-2
v_gene: TRBV5-1
CDR3aa: CASSFHPANYGYTF

j_gene: TRBJ1-1
v_gene: TRBV7-3
CDR3aa: CASSLRQGREAFF

j_gene: TRBJ2-1
v_gene: TRBV6-2/TRBV6-3
CDR3aa: CASSYSTVIAGGFGNEQFF

j_gene: TRBJ2-2
v_gene: TRBV20-1
CDR3aa: CSAGRTSGAGELFF

j_gene: TRBJ2-7
v_gene: TRBV11-2
CDR3aa: CASSSDSISYEQYF

j_gene: TRBJ2-2
v_gene: TRBV15
CDR3aa: CATRQMGGSGELFF

j_gene: TRBJ1-5
v_gene: TRBV12-3/TRBV12-4
CDR3aa: CASSLWDSGNQPQHF

j_gene: TRBJ2-3
v_gene: TRBV20-1
CDR3aa: CSASGSADTQYF

j_gene: TRBJ2-3
v_gene: TRBV7-2
CDR3aa: CASSQRGGSIPDTQYF

j_gene: TRBJ1-6
v_gene: TRBV27
CDR3aa: CASSFRQGRSPLHF

j_gene: TRBJ1-6
v_gene: TRBV5-5
CDR3aa: CASSPWTGTSSPLHF

j_gene: TRBJ2-7
v_gene: TRBV30
CDR3aa: CAWRQDTYEQYF

j_gene: TRBJ2-3
v_gene: TRBV7-8
CDR3aa: CASSSGLAGGRTDTQYF

j_gene: TRBJ1-1
v_gene: TRBV20-1
CDR3aa: CSARTSTEAFF

j_gene: TRBJ2-2
v_gene: TRBV18
CDR3aa: CASSPRTDTGELFF

j_gene: TRBJ2-3
v_gene: TRBV15
CDR3aa: CATSITRDSGADTQYF

j_gene: TRBJ2-3
v_gene: TRBV12-3/TRBV12-4
CDR3aa: CATAGGDTQYF

j_gene: TRBJ2-3
v_gene: TRBV20-1
CDR3aa: CSAWTSGSTDTQYF

j_gene: TRBJ2-3
v_gene: TRBV20-1
CDR3aa: CSAQRGELTDTQYF

j_gene: TRBJ2-5
v_gene: TRBV5-1
CDR3aa: CASSLEGGETQYF

j_gene: TRBJ1-1
v_gene: TRBV7-2
CDR3aa: CASSPQGQGTEAFF

j_gene: TRBJ2-5
v_gene: TRBV4-2
CDR3aa: CASSRPGTSGGTVQETQYF

j_gene: TRBJ1-5
v_gene: TRBV2
CDR3aa: CASSGEGNQPQHF

j_gene: TRBJ1-1
v_gene: TRBV20-1
CDR3aa: CSARADRSANTEAFF

j_gene: TRBJ1-5
v_gene: TRBV2
CDR3aa: CASSGQGWNQPQHF

j_gene: TRBJ2-3
v_gene: TRBV7-8
CDR3aa: CASSLARFGTRKFTDTQYF

j_gene: TRBJ2-5
v_gene: TRBV6-1
CDR3aa: CASNSYSGQETQYF

j_gene: TRBJ2-7
v_gene: TRBV19
CDR3aa: CASSIRDGPYEQYF

j_gene: TRBJ1-5
v_gene: TRBV5-1
CDR3aa: CASSLGGGLYQPQHF

j_gene: TRBJ2-5
v_gene: TRBV7-6
CDR3aa: CASSFLVQGETQYF

j_gene: TRBJ2-7
v_gene: TRBV11-3
CDR3aa: CASSLLWTGGYEQYF

j_gene: TRBJ2-3
v_gene: TRBV21-1
CDR3aa: CASSRGFEDTQYF

j_gene: TRBJ2-7
v_gene: TRBV7-2
CDR3aa: CASSNNRGGYEQYF

j_gene: TRBJ1-1
v_gene: TRBV11-3
CDR3aa: CASSFFGQGNTEAFF

j_gene: TRBJ2-7
v_gene: TRBV27
CDR3aa: CASSLRQGDYEQYF

j_gene: TRBJ2-2
v_gene: TRBV20-1
CDR3aa: CSASSLVNTGELFF

j_gene: TRBJ1-2
v_gene: TRBV6-1
CDR3aa: CASKRSEGQVFNYGYTF

j_gene: TRBJ2-1
v_gene: TRBV20-1
CDR3aa: CSASGTRRQFF

j_gene: TRBJ2-2
v_gene: TRBV20-1
CDR3aa: CSASSSGELFF

j_gene: TRBJ2-7
v_gene: TRBV15
CDR3aa: CATSNSPGGPYEQYF

j_gene: TRBJ1-1
v_gene: TRBV24-1
CDR3aa: CATSGRDTEAFF

j_gene: TRBJ2-7
v_gene: TRBV7-2
CDR3aa: CASSRTGWEQYF

j_gene: TRBJ2-3
v_gene: TRBV6-1
CDR3aa: CASSQSYKDTQYF

j_gene: TRBJ2-7
v_gene: TRBV6-1
CDR3aa: CASSLLAGGPYEQYF

j_gene: TRBJ2-7
v_gene: TRBV7-3
CDR3aa: CASSLTAGGYYEQYF

j_gene: TRBJ2-1
v_gene: TRBV7-3
CDR3aa: CASSSTSYNEQFF

j_gene: TRBJ2-1
v_gene: TRBV7-6
CDR3aa: CASSRGGGGPHEQFF

j_gene: TRBJ2-2
v_gene: TRBV2
CDR3aa: CASSETSTGELFF

j_gene: TRBJ1-5
v_gene: TRBV12-3/TRBV12-4
CDR3aa: CASSLRPNQPQHF

j_gene: TRBJ1-1
v_gene: TRBV12-3/TRBV12-4
CDR3aa: CASSLGSGATEAFF

j_gene: TRBJ1-2
v_gene: TRBV24-1
CDR3aa: CATSDPGQGNEGYTF